This TCR beta chain was captured by sequencing in a study of blood T cell repertoires in COVID-19. Study background: T cells, B-cell-depleted T cells, or PBMCs supplied cDNA or gDNA.

In the original processing: Researchers report that nucleated cell counts were estimated from reference gene primer amplification. The method was immunoSEQ multiplex PCR; TCRdb's version includes in-frame clones alone and lacks a portion of them. The V and J calls and clone size were taken over from that table, and D and trimming were inferred from the DNA. Among 50,000 to 65,000 clones listed, roughly nine tenths were seen once. CDR3 length equals 15 residues. In germline, CDR1 is SNHLY, CDR2 FYNNEI. V dropped 6 bases and J dropped 9; count of bases not matched to a gene: 10. The sample consisted of peripheral blood. The chain employs TRBV2 and TRBJ2-1; 11 bases map to TRBD2. The source of this sequence is a man between 60 and 75 years old with active COVID-19. This chain's CDR3 is CASRGTSGSNGEQFF. The CDR3 bases are TGTGCCAGCAGGGGAACTAGCGGGAGCAACGGTGAGCAGTTCTTC. Full variable domain (rest looked up from reference TRBV2 and TRBJ2-1): EPEVTQTPSHQVTQMGQEVILRCVPISNHLYFYWYRQILGQKVEFLVSFYNNEISEKSEIFDDQFSVERPDGSNFTLKIRSTKLEDSAMYFCASRGTSGSNGEQFFGPGTRLTVL.